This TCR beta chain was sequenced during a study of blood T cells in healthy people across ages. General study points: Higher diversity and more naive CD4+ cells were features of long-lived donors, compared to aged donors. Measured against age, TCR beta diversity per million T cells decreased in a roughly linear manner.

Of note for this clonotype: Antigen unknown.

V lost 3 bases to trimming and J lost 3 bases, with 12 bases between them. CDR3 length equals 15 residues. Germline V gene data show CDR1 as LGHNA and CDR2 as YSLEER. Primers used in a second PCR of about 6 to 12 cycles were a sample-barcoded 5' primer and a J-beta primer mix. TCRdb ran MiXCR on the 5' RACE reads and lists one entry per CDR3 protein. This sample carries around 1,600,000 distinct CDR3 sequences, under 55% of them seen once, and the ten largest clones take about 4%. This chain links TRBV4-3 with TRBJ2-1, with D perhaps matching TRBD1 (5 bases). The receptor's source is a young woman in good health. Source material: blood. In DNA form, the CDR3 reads TGCGCCAGCAGCCAGGCAGGGTCTTACTACAATGAGCAGTTCTTC. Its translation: CASSQAGSYYNEQFF.